Listed below are T cell receptor beta chains from one sample, sequenced in a study of cytomegalovirus exposure and HLA in healthy donors. Produced via immunoSEQ multiplex PCR; TCRdb's table is partial and in-frame only. The table has about 230,000 clones, around 80% seen once. The sample comprised PBMCs. The receptors shown here come from a woman aged 55-69 years in good health and CMV-seropositive. Each CDR3 is given with its conserved first and last residue. The D gene is left open where the match is weak. Some rows mark clone size as missing; the rest say once, few, many or name a class of expanded clone.

V gene,D gene,J gene,clone size,CDR3 protein,CDR3 DNA
TRBV6-5,TRBD1,TRBJ1-2,-,CASSKQGISYGYTF,TGTGCCAGCAGTAAACAGGGGATTTCCTATGGCTACACCTTC
TRBV5-1,-,TRBJ2-7,-,CASSSGPQGNEQYF,TGCGCCAGCAGCTCAGGGCCGCAGGGGAACGAGCAGTACTTC
TRBV5-1,-,TRBJ2-7,-,CASSLQSTGPYEQYF,TGCGCCAGCAGCTTACAGTCAACAGGGCCCTACGAGCAGTACTTC
TRBV30,TRBD2,TRBJ2-7,-,CAWSRSAGVYEQYF,TGTGCCTGGAGTCGTTCGGCGGGAGTCTACGAGCAGTACTTC
TRBV5-1,-,TRBJ2-3,-,CASSFTGSPDTQYF,TGCGCCAGCAGCTTCACAGGGAGTCCAGATACGCAGTATTTT
TRBV28,-,TRBJ2-5,-,CASSVSFGSGETQYF,TGTGCCAGCAGCGTGTCTTTCGGTTCAGGGGAGACCCAGTACTTC
TRBV7-3,TRBD1,TRBJ2-7,-,CASSLIGDRAHEQYF,TGTGCCAGCAGCTTAATTGGGGACAGGGCCCACGAGCAGTACTTC
TRBV7-6,-,TRBJ2-3,-,CASSLAPGGTTDTQYF,TGTGCCAGCAGCTTAGCTCCAGGGGGGACCACAGATACGCAGTATTTT
TRBV7-9,-,TRBJ2-5,few,CARYETGSYQETQYF,TGTGCCAGGTATGAAACCGGGAGTTACCAAGAGACCCAGTACTTC
TRBV5-1,TRBD1,TRBJ1-4,once,CASSRTGGSEKLFF,TGCGCCAGCAGCCGGACAGGGGGCAGTGAAAAACTGTTTTTT
TRBV6-4,-,TRBJ1-2,-,CASSDKGPYGYTF,TGTGCCAGCAGTGACAAGGGGCCCTATGGCTACACCTTC
TRBV29-1,TRBD1,TRBJ2-1,-,CSVTGGGNYNEQFF,TGCAGCGTTACAGGGGGCGGAAACTACAATGAGCAGTTCTTC
TRBV10-2,-,TRBJ1-2,-,CASSDIPGYGYTF,TGCGCCAGCAGTGATATACCGGGCTATGGCTACACCTTC
TRBV6-1,TRBD1,TRBJ1-2,-,CASSFPGTGDYGYTF,TGTGCCAGCAGTTTTCCCGGGACAGGGGACTATGGCTACACCTTC
TRBV7-2,TRBD2,TRBJ2-5,-,CASSVGLAGGIKTQYF,TGTGCCAGCAGCGTAGGACTAGCGGGGGGGATAAAGACCCAGTACTTC
TRBV7-9,-,TRBJ2-3,few,CASRGGDTQYF,TGTGCCAGCAGGGGCGGGGATACGCAGTATTTT
TRBV27,TRBD1,TRBJ1-1,once,CASSRTGRRSEAFF,TGTGCCAGCAGTAGGACAGGGAGACGCTCTGAAGCTTTCTTT
TRBV10-3,-,TRBJ1-2,few,CAIRPQGEYGYTF,TGTGCCATCAGGCCTCAAGGGGAATATGGCTACACCTTC
TRBV5-1,-,TRBJ2-3,-,CASSFYQLTADTQYF,TGCGCCAGCAGCTTCTATCAGTTGACTGCAGATACGCAGTATTTT
TRBV4-2,TRBD2,TRBJ2-3,once,CASSPTRGASTDTQYF,TGTGCCAGCAGCCCGACGCGGGGGGCTAGCACAGATACGCAGTATTTT
TRBV18,-,TRBJ1-2,-,CASSPTREPSNYGYTF,TGTGCCAGCTCACCCACCCGGGAGCCGTCTAACTATGGCTACACCTTC
TRBV27,-,TRBJ1-4,-,CASSLEQGGANEKLFF,TGTGCCAGCAGTTTAGAACAGGGCGGAGCTAATGAAAAACTGTTTTTT
TRBV10-3,TRBD1,TRBJ1-5,-,CAIRSGGGDQPQHF,TGTGCCATCAGATCGGGAGGGGGCGATCAGCCCCAGCATTTT